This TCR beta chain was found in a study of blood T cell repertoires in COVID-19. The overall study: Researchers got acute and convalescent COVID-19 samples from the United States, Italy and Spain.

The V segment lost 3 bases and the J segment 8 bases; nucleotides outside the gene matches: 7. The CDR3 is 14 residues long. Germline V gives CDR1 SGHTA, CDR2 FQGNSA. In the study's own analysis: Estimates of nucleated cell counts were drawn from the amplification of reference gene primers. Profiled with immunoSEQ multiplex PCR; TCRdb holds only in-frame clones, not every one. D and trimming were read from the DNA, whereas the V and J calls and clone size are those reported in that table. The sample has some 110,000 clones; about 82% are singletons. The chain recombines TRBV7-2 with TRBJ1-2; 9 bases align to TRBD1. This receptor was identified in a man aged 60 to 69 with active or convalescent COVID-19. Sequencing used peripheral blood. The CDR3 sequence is CASSFLRTGAGYTF. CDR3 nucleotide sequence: TGTGCCAGCAGCTTTCTTCGGACAGGGGCGGGCTACACCTTC.